This TCR beta chain was captured in a study of cytomegalovirus exposure and HLA in healthy donors (dated by TCRdb to about 2017). In the study overall: An earlier analysis of approximately 600 of the donors reported 250 to 300 Gb of sequence data and 100 million to 140 million unique TCR beta sequences from 190 million or so T cells. An early release that covered about 600 HLA-typed donors contained around 330 gigabases of sequencing data and 65 million to 100 million unique TCR sequences. Of the roughly 400 genotyped donors, around 81% fell in the genetic ancestry cluster associated with self-reported Caucasian donors. The aim of the study was to test whether cataloging public T cell receptors could identify signatures of past pathogen exposure. The study used immunosequencing to profile the T cell repertoires of approximately 640 subjects and linked those repertoires to cytomegalovirus serostatus. Along with the approximately 650-subject first cohort, a separate validation cohort of over a hundred different subjects was used. To predict cytomegalovirus infection status, the study brought together high-throughput TCR immunosequencing, statistical association of individual TCRs with disease status, and machine learning. A later analysis re-examined previously published TCR beta repertoires from roughly 720 donors and added high-resolution HLA genotyping to investigate patterns of TCR occurrence. Rather than drawing on any new phenotypic data, the later analysis identified candidate immune exposures from TCR beta sequences and the way those sequences occurred across donors. In an earlier analysis of roughly 540 of the donors, high-throughput TCR beta sequencing was used to judge whether each TCR beta V gene segment behaved as functional or pseudogenic. Donor age, sex, ethnicity and CMV serostatus were compiled alongside the repertoire data. A later genetic analysis took genome-wide SNP genotypes for about three fifths of the 666 donors and used that subset as a discovery cohort. All discovery cohort repertoires had been generated using a single sequencing platform. HLA typing covered class I and class II loci at four-digit resolution. Typing coverage differed by locus: A, B, C, DRB1 and DQB1 were typed in roughly 620-630 donors, DQA1 in about 500, DPA1 in 606, and DPB1 in about 450. Several DR-DQ haplotypes were treated as single units for association and clustering because of strong linkage in the cohort. Among roughly 400 genotyped donors of the cohort, an average of approximately 220,000 unique TCR beta nucleotide sequences was sequenced per donor, of which about 19% were non-productive.

The research as a whole found: Because counts were too low, roughly 18 rarely observed V segments, including chromosome 9 orphons, were left out of the earlier analysis of approximately 580 of the donors. A later genetic analysis associated a missense DCLRE1C variant with V-gene and J-gene trimming of TCR beta chains, and an independent cohort replicated the association. In a later analysis, HLA-associated TCR beta chains were found to be more clonally expanded and to have lower generation probabilities than equally common non-associated chains. Because the 87-base-pair reads could not distinguish some IMGT-functional V segments, including TRBV6-2 and TRBV6-3, those segments were excluded. A later analysis found that TCR association rates varied across HLA loci, with DRB1 alleles showing the most associated TCRs and HLA-C alleles the fewest. A few of the identified cytomegalovirus-associated TCR beta chains were confirmed in vitro to be specific for cytomegalovirus antigens. Roughly uniform sequencing depth across donors was assumed in presence/absence analyses, although this assumption may not hold. Linkage disequilibrium might explain the correlated functional status among segregating V segments, but an unknown experimental factor could not be ruled out. Immune exposure information for the cohort was limited to CMV serostatus. Most TCR sequences were observed very rarely across donors, whereas some public TCRs were present in many individuals. In the study, 150 to 200 TCR beta chains were listed as associated with cytomegalovirus. A later genetic analysis reported fewer N-insertions in productive TCRs among donors in an Asian-associated ancestry cluster than the roughly 640-donor mean. Because HLA typing was missing for some donors at each locus, association tests included only the typed subset. A later analysis reported that several top co-occurrence clusters appeared linked to parvovirus B19, influenza, CMV and Epstein-Barr virus. Specific HLA alleles were associated with 18,000 or so TCR beta sequences at a false discovery rate of 0.05 in a later analysis. A cluster of highly shared sequence variants was judged likely to represent a technical artifact of the sequencing pipeline. Cytomegalovirus status was reported to be diagnosed by the classifier with high specificity and sensitivity in both the original and validation cohorts. In an earlier analysis of roughly 560 of the donors, most TCR beta V segments were observed in productive rearrangements about 87% or about 30% of the time, broadly matching IMGT annotations. In a later analysis, most CMV-associated TCR beta chains were found to appear HLA-restricted, with HLA associations seemingly driven largely by CMV exposure. It was suggested by the authors that the approach could potentially be generalized to other disease states and immunological phenotypes. The cohort was sequenced for TCR beta chains only, and without alpha or paired-chain data the features that could be detected were limited. A further reported finding was that TCR beta sequences accurately predicted the HLA-A and HLA-B alleles for most subjects in the first cohort. When HLA alleles, especially DR and DQ, strongly co-occurred, attributing TCR associations to individual alleles was difficult.

The cohort was made up of approximately 700 healthy bone marrow donors. At the time of sampling, every cohort member was nominally healthy, though immune exposures that went unrecorded were likely present. Of the 690 or so cohort members, 250 to 300 had positive CMV serostatus and 350 to 450 had negative CMV serostatus, and CMV serostatus was not recorded for the donor. A peripheral blood sample was collected from each donor, and TCR beta sequencing was performed on peripheral blood mononuclear cells. The Qiagen DNeasy Blood Extraction Kit was used to extract genomic DNA from the blood cell samples. The library was produced with the immunoSEQ multiplex PCR assay. For the multiplex PCR, a mixture combining 60 forward primers for TCR Vbeta segments and 13 reverse primers for TCR Jbeta segments was used. The CDR3 region of rearranged TCR beta genes was amplified from genomic DNA by a multiplex PCR assay. The Illumina HiSeq System was used to sequence the amplified TCR beta libraries as 87-base-pair reads. Regarding the original processing steps: A later analysis counted approximately 84 million unique TCR beta chains across the 650 to 800 repertoires, and roughly 11 million of these chains were shared by at least two donors. Raw reads were error-corrected and collapsed into unique sequences with a nearest-neighbor algorithm that merged closely related sequences to remove PCR and sequencing errors. To assign V, D and J gene segments, CDR3 sequences were aligned to IMGT reference sequences. For a sequence to be retained, a match of at least six nucleotides was required to both a V gene segment and a J gene segment. Rearrangements were called productive when the CDR3 lacked stop codons and stayed in frame with V and J; all others were non-productive. CDR3 was defined according to IMGT convention as the region running from the second conserved V-encoded cysteine to the conserved J-encoded phenylalanine. The earlier analysis of some 580 of the donors excluded any sequence lacking an unambiguous match to a single V gene segment. In an earlier analysis of roughly 600 of the donors, a V segment was called functional when productive rearrangements were above 56.7%, and segregating when the standard deviation between donors exceeded 5%. A statistical classification framework was built to diagnose cytomegalovirus status from the catalog of TCR beta chain sequences. In a later analysis, V and J genes were assigned by comparing TCR nucleotide sequences against IMGT/GENE-DB human TR gene sequences. Using the TCRdist pipeline, a later analysis assigned CDR3 sequences along with most-parsimonious VDJ recombination scenarios. In a later analysis, each TCR beta chain was defined by its CDR3 amino acid sequence together with its V-gene family, and reads without a unique V-gene family were excluded. To address suspected cross-contamination and a sequencing artifact, a later analysis removed 592 highly shared, low-generation-probability nucleotide sequences. For each public chain, a later analysis derived a clonal expansion index from normalized ranks of inferred template counts within each repertoire. Generation probabilities in a later analysis came from a VDJ recombination model fitted to out-of-frame rearrangements, and those results were checked against IGoR. Hypergeometric tests were used in a later analysis to score TCR-TCR, TCR-HLA and TCR-CMV co-occurrence, with a repertoire-size bias correction applied to the TCR pairs. False discovery rates were estimated in a later analysis by permuting HLA or CMV assignments 20 times. In a later analysis, co-occurring TCRs were grouped using DBSCAN, and TCRdist sequence similarity was added for clustering within HLA-allele-positive subsets. For co-occurrence clustering, repertoires with fewer than 30,000 or more than 120,000 public chains were excluded, along with five repertoires with anomalous nucleotide sharing. TCRdb obtained this table from immuneACCESS and retained in-frame rearrangements with V and J assigned. These tables miss some clones; where compared with another copy, unresolved V genes account for less than half of the shortfall, and the remainder is unexplained. For V, J and clone size, that table is used; D and trimming come from the DNA. The sample table lists 150,000 to 200,000 clones, around 85% of them with a count of one. Jointly, the top ten make up approximately 1.8% of the sample.

This clone was seen a handful of times. Which antigen it targets is not known. Base qualities are not provided; no much larger clone lies one nucleotide away. There are 16 amino acids in the CDR3, from cysteine to phenylalanine inclusive. The read is trimmed to its CDR3 DNA, 48 bases read in frame from base 1. V is cut by 6 bases and J by 2 bases, and the space between the germline ends is 20 bases. The germline V gene gives CDR1 as SGHNT and CDR2 as YENEEA. The sequenced material came from PBMCs. The chain employs TRBV11-3 and TRBJ2-7; TRBD2 is a weak D gene call, 6 bases matching. This TCR was recovered from a human donor in good health. CDR3 sequence: CASSSLFAGQTYEQYF. The DNA sequence follows: TGTGCCAGCAGTTCCCTTTTTGCGGGGCAGACCTACGAGCAGTACTTC.